The entry that follows covers one T cell receptor beta chain sequence. This sample is part of a study of control samples from healthy donors and cancer patients. Clones were sequenced by immunoSEQ multiplex PCR, and TCRdb holds only the in-frame ones, with some missing. The data show 150,000 to 160,000 clones, 85% to 95% seen once. The V end lost 0 bases, the J end lost 2 bases, and 13 bases lay between the germline ends. CDR1 is MNHEY, CDR2 SVGAGI, per germline. CDR3 length: 16 residues. The sequenced sample consisted of blood. The receptor's source is a man aged 45-65 years in good health. The chain has TRBV6-5 and TRBJ2-5; perhaps TRBD2 as D (5 bases). The DNA for the CDR3 is TGTGCCAGCAGTTACTCCCGGAGGCAGCTTCAAGAGACCCAGTACTTC. It is translated as CASSYSRRQLQETQYF.